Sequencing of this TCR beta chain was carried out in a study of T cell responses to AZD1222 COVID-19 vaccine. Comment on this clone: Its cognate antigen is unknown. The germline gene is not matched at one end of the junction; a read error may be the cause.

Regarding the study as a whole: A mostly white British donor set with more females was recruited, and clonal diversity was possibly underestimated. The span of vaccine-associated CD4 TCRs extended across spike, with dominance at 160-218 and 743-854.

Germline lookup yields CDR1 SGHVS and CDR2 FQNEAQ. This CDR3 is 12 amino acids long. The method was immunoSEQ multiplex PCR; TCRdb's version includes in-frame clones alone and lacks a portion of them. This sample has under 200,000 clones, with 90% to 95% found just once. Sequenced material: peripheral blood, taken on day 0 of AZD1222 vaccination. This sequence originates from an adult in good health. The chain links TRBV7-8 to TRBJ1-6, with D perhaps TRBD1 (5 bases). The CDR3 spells CASSLPRGTLSF. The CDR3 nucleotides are TGTGCCAGCAGCCTACCTAGGGGTACCCTTTCTTTT. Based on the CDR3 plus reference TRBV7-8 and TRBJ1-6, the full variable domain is GAGVSQSPRYKVAKRGQDVALRCDPISGHVSLFWYQQALGQGPEFLTYFQNEAQLDKSGLPSDRFFAERPEGSVSTLKIQRTQQEDSAVYLCASSLPRGTLSFGNGTRLTVT.